The T cell receptor beta chain under discussion was sequenced for a study of cytomegalovirus exposure and HLA in healthy donors. Study background: An early release of data contained roughly 90 million unique TCRs, which came from HLA-typed donors.

Looked up from germline, CDR1 is SGHKS and CDR2 is YYEKEE (reference sequence). There are 17 residues in the CDR3. V was clipped by 4 bases and J by 0 bases, with 17 bases between them. As concerns this clone: Its antigen is unidentified.

General study points: Whilst most TCR sequences proved rare, a subset of public TCRs occurred across many donors. The availability of immune exposure information extended only to CMV serostatus.

The primer mix had 60 Vbeta and 13 Jbeta primers. TCRdb's table, derived via immunoSEQ multiplex PCR, lists solely in-frame clones and lacks some. The sample has some 200,000 clones, approximately 84% seen once. This chain uses TRBV5-5 with TRBJ2-1, with D tentatively TRBD1 (6 bases). The TCR originated in a girl less than two years old in good health and CMV-seronegative. Material for sequencing was PBMCs. The CDR3: CASSPTGMPASYNEQFF. DNA of the CDR3: TGTGCCAGCAGCCCAACAGGGATGCCTGCCTCCTACAATGAGCAGTTCTTC.